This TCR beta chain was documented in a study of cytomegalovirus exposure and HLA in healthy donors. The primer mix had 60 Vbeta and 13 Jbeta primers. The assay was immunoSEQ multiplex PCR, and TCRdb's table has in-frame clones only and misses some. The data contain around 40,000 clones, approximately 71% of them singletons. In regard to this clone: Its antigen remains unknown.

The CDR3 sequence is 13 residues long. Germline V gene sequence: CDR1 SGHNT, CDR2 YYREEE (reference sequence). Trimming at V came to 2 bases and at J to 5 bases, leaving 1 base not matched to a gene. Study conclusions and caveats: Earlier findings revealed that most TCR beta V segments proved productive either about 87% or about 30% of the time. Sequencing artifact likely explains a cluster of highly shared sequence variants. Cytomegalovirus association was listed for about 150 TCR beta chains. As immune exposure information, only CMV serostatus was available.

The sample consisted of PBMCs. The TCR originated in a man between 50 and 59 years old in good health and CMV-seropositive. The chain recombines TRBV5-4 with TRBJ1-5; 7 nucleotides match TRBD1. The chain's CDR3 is CASSFDRDQPQHF. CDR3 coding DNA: TGTGCCAGCAGCTTTGACAGGGATCAGCCCCAGCATTTT.